Below, 27 T cell receptor beta chains from the same sample are listed, as sequenced in a study of cytomegalovirus exposure and HLA in healthy donors. With 60 Vbeta and 13 Jbeta primers, the PCR was carried out. Here immunoSEQ multiplex PCR was the method, and the copy in TCRdb shows in-frame clones only, minus some. The sample has about 130,000 clones, around 9.7% seen once; the top ten hold 1.8%. The sample taken for sequencing was PBMCs. These receptors were obtained from a man aged 45-65 years in good health and CMV-seronegative.

For this clone: Other DNA sequences from this sample encode an identical CDR3 as well. V is TRBV6-6 and J is TRBJ2-7, with 8 bases lining up with TRBD1. Germline trimming cut 0 bases from V and 0 bases from J; bases unmatched to any gene: 4. The CDR3 totals 16 residues. Germline CDR1 MNHNY, CDR2 SVGAGI (reference sequence). This CDR3 is CASSYSRQGSSYEQYF. The DNA for the CDR3 is TGTGCCAGCAGTTACTCGAGACAGGGGAGCTCCTACGAGCAGTACTTC.

This clone showed up just a few times. The V call is TRBV6-1, the J call TRBJ2-7, with 8 bases that match TRBD1. V lost 7 bases to trimming and J lost 3 bases; unmatched junction nucleotides: 8. This CDR3 region has 14 residues. CDR1 and CDR2 (germline): MNHNS, SASEGT. The CDR3 loop is CASTPGQDGYEQYF. In DNA form, the CDR3 reads TGTGCCAGCACCCCGGGACAGGATGGCTACGAGCAGTACTTC.

This clone was detected a few times. At the DNA level, this CDR3 is encoded by other sequences in the same sample as well. The chain combines TRBV6-1 with TRBJ2-7, with 9 bases matching TRBD1. The CDR3 has 15 amino acids. Germline CDR1 reads MNHNS; CDR2 reads SASEGT. The J segment lost 0 bases and the V segment lost 4 bases, leaving 4 bases of the junction unmatched. This CDR3 is CASSGGQGSSYEQYF. The DNA of the CDR3 is TGTGCCAGCAGTGGGGGACAGGGAAGCTCCTACGAGCAGTACTTC.

The V call is TRBV27, the J call TRBJ2-5, with TRBD2 matching over 15 bases. The junction had 15 bases not matched to a gene; V was cut back by 5 bases and J by 14 bases. Germline V gene sequence: CDR1 MNHEY, CDR2 SMNVEV (reference sequence). The CDR3 extends over 16 amino acids. The CDR3, as DNA: TGTGCCAGCAGTCTCGGGACGTCCGGGACTAGCGGGAGGCTCTACTTC. Translated, it gives CASSLGTSGTSGRLYF.

The chain's CDR3 is CASSVGTAGNTIYF. Here the CDR3 DNA reads TGTGCCAGCAGCGTAGGAACAGCTGGAAACACCATATATTTT. J is TRBJ1-3 and V is TRBV9; D gene ambiguous. The CDR3 sequence is 14 residues long. The germline V and J ends were trimmed by 0 bases and 2 bases, with 6 bases remaining between them. Looked up from germline, CDR1 is SGDLS and CDR2 is YYNGEE.

The J gene is TRBJ2-7, the V gene TRBV27, with 8 bases matching TRBD2. CDR1 and CDR2 (germline): MNHEY, SMNVEV (reference sequence). CDR3 size: 15 residues. With 6 bases clipped from V and 1 base from J, the junction kept 8 bases outside the gene matches. CDR3 in amino acids: CASSFLAGASYEQYF. CDR3 bases: TGTGCCAGCAGCTTCCTAGCGGGCGCTTCCTACGAGCAGTACTTC.

The chain recombines TRBV4-1 with TRBJ1-4; weak D call: TRBD1 (6 bases). The germline V and J ends were trimmed by 1 base and 8 bases, with 14 bases remaining between them. CDR3 length equals 15 residues. Germline CDR1 reads MGHRA; CDR2 reads YSYEKL. CDR3 sequence (DNA): TGCGCCAGCAGCCAAGGGTATGCAGGGGAAGAAAAACTGTTTTTT. It is translated as CASSQGYAGEEKLFF.

This clone occurred a few times. The rearrangement joins TRBV11-2 to TRBJ1-2; D not resolved. CDR1 is SGHAT, CDR2 FQNNGV, per germline. V was pared by 0 bases and J by 3 bases, with 14 bases between. This CDR3 has 16 residues. CDR3 region: CASSLDWQVPDYGYTF. CDR3 bases: TGTGCCAGCAGCTTAGATTGGCAGGTGCCCGACTATGGCTACACCTTC.

This clone showed up just a few times. The rearrangement joins TRBV2 to TRBJ1-2; D is uncertain. Germline lookup yields CDR1 SNHLY and CDR2 FYNNEI. This CDR3 is built from 12 residues. Trimming left V 4 bases short and J 5 bases short, with 8 bases between. The CDR3 DNA reads as TGTGCCAGCAGTGCTGAGGTTTATGGCTACACCTTC. It codes for CASSAEVYGYTF.

The V call is TRBV6-5, the J call TRBJ2-3; 7 bases are a match to TRBD2. Germline lookup yields CDR1 MNHEY and CDR2 SVGAGI. Trimming removed 6 bases from V and 0 bases from J; junction bases left unmatched: 6. The CDR3 loop spans 15 amino acids. The CDR3 reads CASRILAISTDTQYF. The CDR3 DNA is TGTGCCAGCAGGATACTAGCGATTAGCACAGATACGCAGTATTTT.

This CDR3 reads CASSMTGLGTEAFF. The CDR3 bases are TGTGCCAGTAGTATGACAGGGCTGGGCACTGAAGCTTTCTTT. The chain joins TRBV19 to TRBJ1-1, with 7 bases fitting TRBD1. V shed 3 bases and J 4 bases; nucleotides not matched to a gene: 5. This CDR3 is 14 amino acids long. Germline values: CDR1 LNHDA, CDR2 SQIVND (reference sequence). Using reference TRBV19 and TRBJ1-1 for the parts outside the CDR3, the full variable domain is DGGITQSPKYLFRKEGQNVTLSCEQNLNHDAMYWYRQDPGQGLRLIYYSQIVNDFQKGDIAEGYSVSREKKESFPLTVTSAQKNPTAFYLCASSMTGLGTEAFFGQGTRLTVV.

V usage is TRBV6-5 and J usage is TRBJ2-3; 7 bases match TRBD2. The CDR3 consists of 15 residues. Losses at the gene ends were 2 bases for V and 4 bases for J; bases not matched to a gene: 6. CDR1 and CDR2 (germline): MNHEY, SVGAGI. CDR3: CASSYTGRGADTQYF. Here the CDR3 DNA reads TGTGCCAGCAGTTACACCGGACGGGGGGCAGATACGCAGTATTTT.

This clone was seen more than once but under ten times. V gene TRBV6-4 combines with J gene TRBJ2-2; 7 bases are a match to TRBD1. Germline V lookup: CDR1 MRHNA, CDR2 SNTAGT. The trim removed 3 bases at V and 4 bases at J, leaving 2 bases unmatched. This CDR3 region has 14 residues. CDR3 amino acids: CASSEQGSTGELFF. The CDR3 DNA follows: TGTGCCAGCAGTGAACAGGGGAGCACCGGGGAGCTGTTTTTT.

The chain combines TRBV19 with TRBJ1-3, with D unclear. Trimming pared 3 bases from V and 0 bases from J, leaving 6 bases between. Germline V gene lookup returns CDR1 LNHDA and CDR2 SQIVND (reference sequence). The CDR3 covers 14 residues. This chain's CDR3 is CASSIPGSGNTIYF. For the CDR3, the DNA is TGTGCCAGTAGTATCCCAGGCTCTGGAAACACCATATATTTT.

In this sample, this clone turned up a few times. The gene calls are TRBV29-1 and TRBJ2-6; no reliable D call. CDR1 is SQVTM and CDR2 is ANQGSEA in the germline V gene. V was pared by 6 bases and J by 4 bases, with 10 bases between. CDR3 size: 13 residues. The CDR3 DNA reads as TGCAGCGTAACCCCGGTCGGGGCCAACGTCCTGACTTTC. Amino acid sequence: CSVTPVGANVLTF.

The chain couples TRBV28 to TRBJ1-1, with D possibly TRBD1 on 5 matching bases. V was cut by 6 bases and J by 3 bases, with 14 bases left in between. CDR1 and CDR2 from the germline V gene are MDHEN and SYDVKM. This CDR3 spans 14 amino acids. The CDR3 region is CASRPVGGYTEAFF. DNA of the CDR3: TGTGCCAGCAGGCCCGTGGGGGGTTACACTGAAGCTTTCTTT.

The table lists this clone with a few counts. The genes are TRBV19 and TRBJ1-6; D is undetermined. Between the trimmed V and J ends, which lost 4 bases and 7 bases, there was a span of 11 bases. Germline CDR1 reads LNHDA; CDR2 reads SQIVND (reference sequence). CDR3 size: 14 residues. The CDR3 is CASSRGDGNSPLHF. The CDR3 DNA follows: TGTGCCAGTAGTAGGGGAGACGGGAATTCACCCCTCCACTTT.

This clone was seen a few times. V is TRBV11-2 and J is TRBJ1-2; tentative D call: TRBD1 (5 bases). With 10 bases removed from V and 2 bases from J, the gap between germline ends came to 14 bases. Germline V CDR1 and CDR2: SGHAT, FQNNGV. This CDR3 region has 13 residues. The CDR3 DNA reads as TGTGCCACCCGGGGGGGTGGAAACTATGGCTACACCTTC. Its translation is CATRGGGNYGYTF.

In its sample, this clone was seen a few times. V and J are TRBV7-9 and TRBJ1-2; TRBD1 matches 12 bases. Germline CDR1 reads SEHNR; CDR2 reads FQNEAQ (reference sequence). The CDR3 runs to 15 residues. J gave up 6 bases and V 5 bases, and 7 bases lay outside the gene matches. The chain's CDR3 is CASSPRDRGRDGYTF. The CDR3 nucleotides read TGTGCCAGCAGCCCCCGGGACAGGGGGCGAGATGGCTACACCTTC.

The chain carries TRBV9 and TRBJ1-1; 9 positions agree with TRBD1. The germline gives CDR1 SGDLS, CDR2 YYNGEE. This CDR3 has 15 amino acids. After removal of 3 bases from V and 1 base from J, the junction contained 4 bases not matched to a gene. The CDR3 nucleotides are TGTGCCAGCAGCGGGACACAGGGGGCGAACACTGAAGCTTTCTTT. This encodes CASSGTQGANTEAFF.

This sequence joins TRBV5-4 and TRBJ2-3, with 7 bases lining up with TRBD2. This CDR3 is built from 16 residues. V gave up 4 bases and J gave up 2 bases; unmatched junction bases: 10. Germline CDR1 SGHNT, CDR2 YYREEE (reference sequence). In nucleotides, the CDR3 is TGTGCCAGCAGCGGGTATCCGGGGGGAACCACAGATACGCAGTATTTT. Amino acid sequence: CASSGYPGGTTDTQYF.

In this sample, this clone turned up a few times. The chain has TRBV4-2 and TRBJ2-1, with D unresolved. The germline CDR1 and CDR2 sequences are LGHNA and YNFKEQ. The ends were cut back, 0 bases at V and 9 bases at J, with 9 bases in the middle. This CDR3 region has 13 residues. The CDR3 spells CASSQDRGFEQFF. The CDR3 bases are TGTGCCAGCAGCCAAGATCGAGGTTTTGAGCAGTTCTTC.

The V call is TRBV2, the J call TRBJ2-2; D may be TRBD2 (5 bases). The V gene's germline CDR1 is SNHLY and CDR2 FYNNEI. The CDR3 spans 16 residues. V lost 6 bases to trimming and J lost 0 bases, with 14 bases between them. CDR3 residues: CASSLRRLSNTGELFF. The CDR3 DNA is TGTGCCAGCAGCTTAAGGAGACTATCGAACACCGGGGAGCTGTTTTTT.

This sequence joins TRBV19 and TRBJ2-7; D ambiguous. Germline values: CDR1 LNHDA, CDR2 SQIVND (reference sequence). The CDR3 has 13 residues. Trimming pared 5 bases from V and 3 bases from J, leaving 11 bases between. The CDR3 sequence is CASSAQRNYEQYF. The DNA of the CDR3 is TGTGCCAGTAGTGCCCAGAGGAACTACGAGCAGTACTTC.

This rearrangement joins TRBV4-2 to TRBJ1-2, with D possibly being TRBD1 (6 bases). The V gene lost 0 bases and the J gene lost 5 bases, with 10 bases spanning the gap. CDR1 LGHNA and CDR2 YNFKEQ come from the germline V gene. This CDR3 is 14 amino acids long. The CDR3 DNA follows: TGTGCCAGCAGCCAAGACAGGGGTCCTTATGGCTACACCTTC. Its protein is CASSQDRGPYGYTF.

J is TRBJ1-1 and V is TRBV19, with a weak D call TRBD1 (6 bases). The ends were cut back, 6 bases at V and 0 bases at J, with 23 bases in the middle. This CDR3 contains 18 residues. Germline assignment: CDR1 LNHDA and CDR2 SQIVND (reference sequence). In DNA form, the CDR3 reads TGTGCCAGTAGCCCTAAGACAGGCGGAAGATTTTTGAACACTGAAGCTTTCTTT. Translation gives CASSPKTGGRFLNTEAFF.

The chain couples TRBV29-1 to TRBJ1-5, with a possible D match to TRBD1 (5 bases). The germline gives CDR1 SQVTM, CDR2 ANQGSEA. CDR3 length: 15 amino acids. V was pared by 5 bases and J by 2 bases, with 16 bases between. The CDR3: CSVSVGGSGNQPQHF. The CDR3 nucleotides read TGCAGCGTTTCAGTGGGGGGTTCGGGCAATCAGCCCCAGCATTTT.